A single sample is the source of the 10 T cell receptor beta chains below, sequenced in a study of CD8 T cells in Susac syndrome. When the RNA was reverse transcribed, random hexamers were used with an input of about 0.5 to 1 ug. In TCRdb, the immunoSEQ multiplex PCR reads were re-called with MiXCR into one record per CDR3 protein. The repertoire holds about 200,000 distinct CDR3 sequences, with about 95% as singletons. Sequenced input: CD4+ T cells from PBMCs. Every receptor here comes from a human donor in good health.

The CDR3 loop reads CASNYLGDRNEQFF. The CDR3 bases are TGTGCCAGCAACTATTTGGGGGATCGGAATGAGCAGTTCTTC. J is TRBJ2-1 and V is TRBV2; D is tentatively TRBD1 or TRBD2 (5 bases each). The CDR3 runs to 14 residues. CDR1 SNHLY and CDR2 FYNNEI come from the germline V gene. V was shortened by 7 bases and J by 7 bases, with 17 bases between the two germline ends.

The chain joins TRBV27 to TRBJ1-5; TRBD1 might be the D (6 bases). Trimming removed 6 bases from V and 0 bases from J, with 12 bases in between. The CDR3 is 15 amino acids. Germline loops: CDR1 MNHEY, CDR2 SMNVEV (reference sequence). The CDR3 coding sequence is TGTGCCAGCAGAGCAGGGGTTATTAGCAATCAGCCCCAGCATTTT. Amino acid sequence: CASRAGVISNQPQHF.

This clonotype was detected only a few times. The chain has TRBV3-1 and TRBJ2-7; D gene unclear. Per germline, CDR1 LGHDT and CDR2 YNNKEL (reference sequence). This CDR3 has 12 residues. V was clipped by 3 bases and J by 2 bases, with 5 bases between them. Written as DNA, the CDR3 is TGTGCCAGCAGCCAGGGGACCTACGAGCAGTACTTC. It specifies CASSQGTYEQYF.

The rearrangement joins TRBV11-2 to TRBJ2-3; D uncertain. The CDR3 is 12 residues long. V gave up 4 bases and J gave up 7 bases, with 9 bases separating them. Germline-derived CDR1 and CDR2 are SGHAT and FQNNGV. Written as DNA, the CDR3 is TGTGCCAGCAGCTCCAACCCAAATACGCAGTATTTT. Translated, it gives CASSSNPNTQYF. Looking up the rest from reference TRBV11-2 and TRBJ2-3 gives the full variable domain: EAGVAQSPRYKIIEKRQSVAFWCNPISGHATLYWYQQILGQGPKLLIQFQNNGVVDDSQLPKDRFSAERLKGVDSTLKIQPAKLEDSAVYLCASSSNPNTQYFGPGTRLTVL.

The CDR3 spells CASSVGQRRLYGYTF. CDR3 in DNA: TGTGCCAGCAGCGTTGGACAGCGCCGACTCTATGGCTACACCTTC. This chain connects TRBV9 to TRBJ1-2, with D perhaps matching TRBD1 (6 bases). The V end lost 2 bases, the J end lost 4 bases, and 15 bases lay between the germline ends. The CDR3 has 15 residues. Germline CDR1 reads SGDLS; CDR2 reads YYNGEE.

The chain employs TRBV15 and TRBJ1-2, with D possibly matching TRBD1 (5 bases). Germline V gene lookup returns CDR1 LNHNV and CDR2 YYDKDF (reference sequence). CDR3 length equals 14 residues. The V end lost 5 bases, the J end lost 2 bases, and 12 bases lay between the germline ends. CDR3 sequence (DNA): TGTGCCACCAGCCCCCCGGGGGTCAACTATGGCTACACCTTC. Translated, it gives CATSPPGVNYGYTF.

The chain couples TRBV9 to TRBJ2-1; 10 bases line up with TRBD2. The V gene's germline CDR1 is SGDLS and CDR2 YYNGEE. This CDR3 region has 16 residues. After removal of 0 bases from V and 4 bases from J, the junction contained 4 bases not matched to a gene. This CDR3 reads CASSVASGRFYNEQFF. CDR3 nucleotide sequence: TGTGCCAGCAGCGTAGCTAGCGGGAGATTTTACAATGAGCAGTTCTTC.

The V gene is TRBV30, the J gene TRBJ1-2; D is unresolved. V was shortened by 3 bases and J by 2 bases, with 10 bases between the two germline ends. The CDR3 has 13 amino acids. Germline V lookup: CDR1 GTSNPN, CDR2 SVGIG (reference sequence). CDR3 nucleotide sequence: TGTGCCTGGAGAAGGGAAACCAACTATGGCTACACCTTC. It translates to CAWRRETNYGYTF.

This clonotype was observed a few times. The chain combines TRBV3-1 with TRBJ2-5, with D hard to call. Per germline, CDR1 LGHDT and CDR2 YNNKEL (reference sequence). V lost 3 bases and J 4 bases, leaving 6 bases between the germline ends. The CDR3 consists of 12 residues. CDR3 sequence: CASSQGGETQYF. The DNA for the CDR3 is TGTGCCAGCAGCCAGGGTGGAGAGACCCAGTACTTC.

The chain has TRBV27 and TRBJ2-3; 7 bases agree with TRBD2. The trim removed 4 bases at V and 0 bases at J, leaving 7 bases unmatched. This CDR3 is built from 16 residues. CDR1 and CDR2 from the germline V gene are MNHEY and SMNVEV (reference sequence). The CDR3 nucleotides are TGTGCCAGCAGTTCCCGGTTTAGCGGGAGCACAGATACGCAGTATTTT. Protein product: CASSSRFSGSTDTQYF.